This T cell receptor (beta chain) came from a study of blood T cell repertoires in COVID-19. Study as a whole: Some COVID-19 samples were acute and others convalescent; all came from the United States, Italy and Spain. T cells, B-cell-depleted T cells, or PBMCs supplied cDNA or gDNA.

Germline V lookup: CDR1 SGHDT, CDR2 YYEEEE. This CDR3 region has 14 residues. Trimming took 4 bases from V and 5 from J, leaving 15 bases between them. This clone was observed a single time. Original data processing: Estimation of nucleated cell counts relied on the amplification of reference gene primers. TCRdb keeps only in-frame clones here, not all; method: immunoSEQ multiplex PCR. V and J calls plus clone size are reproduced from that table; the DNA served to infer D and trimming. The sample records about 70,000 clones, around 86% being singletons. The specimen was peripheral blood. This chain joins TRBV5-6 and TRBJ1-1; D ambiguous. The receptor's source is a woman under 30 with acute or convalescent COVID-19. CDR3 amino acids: CASSRPGMGTEAFF. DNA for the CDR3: TGTGCCAGCAGCCGGCCGGGGATGGGGACTGAAGCTTTCTTT.